A single sample is the source of the 8 T cell receptor beta chains below, sequenced in a study of T cell changes during pregnancy in multiple sclerosis. Some clones are missing from TCRdb's copy, which holds only in-frame ones; the method was immunoSEQ multiplex PCR. The data contain about 60,000 clones, 80% to 95% of them seen just once; the ten biggest clones take up around 0.85%. The sequenced sample was peripheral blood, obtained in the first trimester of pregnancy. The receptors derive from a female donor with multiple sclerosis, enrolled in a pregnancy study.

The chain uses TRBV6-6 and TRBJ1-3; D is uncertain. This CDR3 spans 15 amino acids. Germline CDR1 and CDR2: MNHNY and SVGAGI (reference sequence). V lost 8 bases, J lost 0 bases, and 14 bases lay in between. CDR3 sequence reads: CASLGLTSSGNTIYF. In DNA form, the CDR3 reads TGTGCCAGCCTAGGACTGACGTCCTCTGGAAACACCATATATTTT.

The chain carries TRBV11-2 and TRBJ1-5, with D possibly being TRBD1 (6 bases). The germline V gene has CDR1 SGHAT and CDR2 FQNNGV. The CDR3 contains 15 residues. Trimming cost V 5 bases and J 3 bases, with 14 bases left between them. The CDR3 nucleotides are TGTGCCAGCAGCCAAGGGGGACAAATCAATCAGCCCCAGCATTTT. This gives the protein CASSQGGQINQPQHF.

This clone was detected once. The chain couples TRBV27 to TRBJ1-4, with D unclear. CDR3 length: 16 amino acids. Trimming removed 1 base from V and 1 base from J, with 10 bases in between. In germline, CDR1 is MNHEY, CDR2 SMNVEV (reference sequence). This CDR3 reads CASSLFGEGTNEKLFF. As DNA, the CDR3 is TGTGCCAGCAGTTTATTCGGGGAAGGAACTAATGAAAAACTGTTTTTT.

The chain links TRBV7-2 to TRBJ2-2, with 12 bases identical to TRBD2. The CDR3 contains 15 residues. J was trimmed by 5 bases and V by 7 bases; bases with no gene match: 5. Germline V gene data show CDR1 as SGHTA and CDR2 as FQGNSA. The CDR3 DNA reads as TGTGCCAGCATAAGGACTAGCGGGGTAACCGGGGAGCTGTTTTTT. It yields the protein CASIRTSGVTGELFF.

The V call is TRBV30, the J call TRBJ2-2; 10 nucleotides match TRBD1. Germline trimming cut 3 bases from V and 5 bases from J; bases unmatched to any gene: 9. Germline loops: CDR1 GTSNPN, CDR2 SVGIG (reference sequence). The CDR3 is 16 residues long. The CDR3 protein is CAWSLLPGQGTGELFF. The CDR3 region has the DNA TGTGCCTGGAGCTTACTTCCGGGACAGGGGACCGGGGAGCTGTTTTTT.

The genes are TRBV13 and TRBJ2-1, with 8 nucleotides matching TRBD2. V lost 7 bases and J lost 2; bases outside the gene matches: 4. Germline assignment: CDR1 PRHDT and CDR2 FYEKMQ (reference sequence). The CDR3 is made up of 14 amino acids. This CDR3 reads CASNQRGPYNEQFF. In nucleotides, the CDR3 is TGTGCCAGCAACCAGCGGGGGCCCTACAATGAGCAGTTCTTC.

The genes are TRBV5-4 and TRBJ1-1; D ambiguous. Trimming shortened V by 0 bases and J by 1 base, and 16 bases separated the two germline ends. The CDR3 is made up of 17 amino acids. Germline V gene lookup returns CDR1 SGHNT and CDR2 YYREEE (reference sequence). The CDR3 sequence is CASSLAAGVAGNTEAFF. Written as DNA, the CDR3 is TGTGCCAGCAGCTTGGCCGCCGGGGTTGCAGGGAACACTGAAGCTTTCTTT.

The chain has TRBV18 and TRBJ1-3, with unresolved D. CDR1 KGHSH and CDR2 LQKENI come from the germline V gene. The CDR3 consists of 16 residues. Between the trimmed V and J ends, which lost 5 bases and 1 base, there was a span of 15 bases. The CDR3, as DNA: TGTGCCAGCTCATCACTCCCAGTCGCATCTGGAAACACCATATATTTT. Translating it yields CASSSLPVASGNTIYF.